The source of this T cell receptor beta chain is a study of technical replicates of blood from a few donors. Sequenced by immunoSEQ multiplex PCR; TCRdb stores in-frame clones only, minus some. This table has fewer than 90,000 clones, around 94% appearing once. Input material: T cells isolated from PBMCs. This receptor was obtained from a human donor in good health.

In DNA, the CDR3 is TGCGCCAGCGGCCCGGGACTAGCGGGTCCCGGGGAGCTGTTTTTT. Translation: CASGPGLAGPGELFF. The chain combines TRBV5-1 with TRBJ2-2; 12 nucleotides align to TRBD2. The length of the CDR3 is 15 residues. The germline CDR1 and CDR2 sequences are SGHRS and YFSETQ. V gave up 7 bases and J gave up 6 bases; unmatched junction bases: 7.